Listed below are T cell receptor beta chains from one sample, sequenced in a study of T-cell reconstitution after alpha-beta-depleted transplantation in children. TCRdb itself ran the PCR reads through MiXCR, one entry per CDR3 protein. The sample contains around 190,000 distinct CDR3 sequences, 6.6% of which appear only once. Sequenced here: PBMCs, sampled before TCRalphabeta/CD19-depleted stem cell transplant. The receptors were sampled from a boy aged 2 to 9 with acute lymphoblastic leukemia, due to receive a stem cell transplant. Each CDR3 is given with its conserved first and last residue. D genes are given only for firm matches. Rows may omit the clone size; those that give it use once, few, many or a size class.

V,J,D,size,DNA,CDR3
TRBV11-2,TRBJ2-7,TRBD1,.,TGTGCCAGCAGCGGGACCGGGACAGTCTACGAGCAGTACTTC,CASSGTGTVYEQYF
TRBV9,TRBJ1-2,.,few,TGTGCCAGCAGCACTAGACGACAGGACGGATATGGCTACACCTTC,CASSTRRQDGYGYTF
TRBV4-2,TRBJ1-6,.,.,TGTGCCAGCAGCCAAGACGGGACAACGGATTCACCCCTCCACTTT,CASSQDGTTDSPLHF
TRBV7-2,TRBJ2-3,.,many,TGTGCCAGCAGCTTAAGTTGGGCAGATACGCAGTATTTT,CASSLSWADTQYF
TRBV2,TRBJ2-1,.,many,TGTGCCAGCAGTGAAGGGCCGGGGGAGGAGCAGTTCTTC,CASSEGPGEEQFF
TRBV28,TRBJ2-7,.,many,TGTGCCAGCAGACTGACGGGCACCCGGTACGAGCAGTACTTC,CASRLTGTRYEQYF
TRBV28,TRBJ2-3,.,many,TGTGCCAGCAGTTTATGGCCAACAGATACGCAGTATTTT,CASSLWPTDTQYF
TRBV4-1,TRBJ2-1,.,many,TGCGCCAGCAGCCAAGAGCTTGTAGGGAGCTCCTACAATGAGCAGTTCTTC,CASSQELVGSSYNEQFF
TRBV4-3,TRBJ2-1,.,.,TGCGCCAGCAGCCAAGACACACGTCACAAATCAAGCCCCGATGAGCAGTTCTTC,CASSQDTRHKSSPDEQFF
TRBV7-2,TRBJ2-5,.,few,TGTGCCAGCAGCGTCGCGACAGGTTTGGGGCCATACAAAAACCCGGGGACCCAGTACTTC,CASSVATGLGPYKNPGTQYF
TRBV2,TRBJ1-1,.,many,TGTGCCAGCAGTTTTTCAGGACAGCAATTTGAAGCTTTCTTT,CASSFSGQQFEAFF
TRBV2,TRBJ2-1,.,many,TGTGCCAGCAACTTAGCCAATGAGCAGTTCTTC,CASNLANEQFF
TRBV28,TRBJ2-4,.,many,TGTGCCAGCAGTTTAACAGGGAACATTCAGTACTTC,CASSLTGNIQYF
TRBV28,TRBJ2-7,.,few,TGTGCCAGCAGTAACCTGACAAGGACCTACGAGCAGTACTTC,CASSNLTRTYEQYF
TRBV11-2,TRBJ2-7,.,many,TGTGCCAGCAGCTTAATGGGCTTAGTGTCCGACGAGCAGTACTTC,CASSLMGLVSDEQYF
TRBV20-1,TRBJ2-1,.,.,TGCAGTGCTAGGGACCTAAAAGTGTCCTACAATGAGCAGTTCTTC,CSARDLKVSYNEQFF
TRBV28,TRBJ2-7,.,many,TGTGCCAGCAGTTTAACTCTGAGCGACGAGCAGTACTTC,CASSLTLSDEQYF
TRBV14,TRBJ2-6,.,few,TGTGCCAGCAGCCCAGACATCTCTGGGGCCAACGTCCTGACTTTC,CASSPDISGANVLTF
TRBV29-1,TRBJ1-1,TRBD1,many,TGCAGCGTTGCCGCGACAGGGGGTAATGAAGCTTTCTTT,CSVAATGGNEAFF
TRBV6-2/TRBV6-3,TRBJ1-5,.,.,TGTGCCAGCAGTTACTACGGACAATATAGCAATCAGCCCCAGCATTTT,CASSYYGQYSNQPQHF
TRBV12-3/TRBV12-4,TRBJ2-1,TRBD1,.,TGTGCCAGCAGCCCCGGGACAGGGGAAAGAAATGAGCAGTTCTTC,CASSPGTGERNEQFF
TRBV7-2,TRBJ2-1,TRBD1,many,TGTGCCAGCAGGACAGGGAATGAGCAGTTCTTC,CASRTGNEQFF
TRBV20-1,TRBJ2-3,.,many,TGCAGTGCTAGAGATCCCGGGGGAACCGATGGAACGCAGTATTTT,CSARDPGGTDGTQYF
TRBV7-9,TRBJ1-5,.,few,TGTGCCAGCAGCTTAGCAGGGAAGGGCAATCAGCCCCAGCATTTT,CASSLAGKGNQPQHF
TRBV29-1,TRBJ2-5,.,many,TGCAGCGTTGAAGGATCACACCGGGACGGGGAGACCCAGTACTTC,CSVEGSHRDGETQYF
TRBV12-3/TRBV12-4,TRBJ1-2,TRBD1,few,TGTGCCAGCAGTATGACAGGGAACTATGGCTACACCTTC,CASSMTGNYGYTF
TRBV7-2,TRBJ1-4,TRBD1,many,TGTGCCAGCAGCCAGGTCGGGACAGGGATTGAAAAACTGTTTTTT,CASSQVGTGIEKLFF
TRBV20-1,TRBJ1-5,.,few,TGCAGTGCTAGAGATCCGGCCGCAGGGAATAGCAATCAGCCCCAGCATTTT,CSARDPAAGNSNQPQHF
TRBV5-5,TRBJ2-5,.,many,TGTGCCAGCAGCAACAATGGGGGAGAGACCCAGTACTTC,CASSNNGGETQYF